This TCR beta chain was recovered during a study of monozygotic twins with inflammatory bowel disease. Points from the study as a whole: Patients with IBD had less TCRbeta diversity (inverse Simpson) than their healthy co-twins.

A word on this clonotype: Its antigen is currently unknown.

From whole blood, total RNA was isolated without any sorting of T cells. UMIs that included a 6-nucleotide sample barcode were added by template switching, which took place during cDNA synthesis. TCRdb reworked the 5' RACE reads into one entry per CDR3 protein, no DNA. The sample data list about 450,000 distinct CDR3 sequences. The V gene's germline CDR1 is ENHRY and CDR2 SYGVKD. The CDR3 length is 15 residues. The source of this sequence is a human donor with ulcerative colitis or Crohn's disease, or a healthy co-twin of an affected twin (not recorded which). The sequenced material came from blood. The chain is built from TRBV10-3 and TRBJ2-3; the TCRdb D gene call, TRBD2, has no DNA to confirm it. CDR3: CAITGGGDGTDTQYF.